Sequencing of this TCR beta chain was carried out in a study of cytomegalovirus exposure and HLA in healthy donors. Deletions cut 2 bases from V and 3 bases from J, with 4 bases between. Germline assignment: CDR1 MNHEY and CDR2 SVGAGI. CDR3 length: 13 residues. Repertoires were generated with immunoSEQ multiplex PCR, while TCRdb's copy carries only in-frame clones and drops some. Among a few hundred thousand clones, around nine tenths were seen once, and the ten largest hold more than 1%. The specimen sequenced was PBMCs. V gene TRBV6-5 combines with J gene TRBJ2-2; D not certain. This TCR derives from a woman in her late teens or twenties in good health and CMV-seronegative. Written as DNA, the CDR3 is TGTGCCAGCAGTTACGCGTACACCGGGGAGCTGTTTTTT. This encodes CASSYAYTGELFF.